This T cell receptor beta chain was identified during a study of blood T cell repertoires in COVID-19. Only in-frame clones appear in the TCRdb table, and some are missing; sequencing was by immunoSEQ multiplex PCR. The sample includes tens of thousands of clones, more than 70% of them seen just once. CDR3 length equals 17 residues. V was clipped by 5 bases and J by 1 base; unmatched bases: 6. Per the germline V gene, CDR1 is MNHNY and CDR2 is SVGAGI (reference sequence). The rearrangement joins TRBV6-6 to TRBJ2-3; TRBD2 aligns across 13 bases. This sequence was found in a human donor in a cohort sampled during active COVID-19. The sample consisted of peripheral blood. CDR3 protein: CASSPPGTSGGTDTQYF. The CDR3, as DNA: TGTGCCAGCAGTCCACCCGGGACTAGCGGGGGCACAGATACGCAGTATTTT.